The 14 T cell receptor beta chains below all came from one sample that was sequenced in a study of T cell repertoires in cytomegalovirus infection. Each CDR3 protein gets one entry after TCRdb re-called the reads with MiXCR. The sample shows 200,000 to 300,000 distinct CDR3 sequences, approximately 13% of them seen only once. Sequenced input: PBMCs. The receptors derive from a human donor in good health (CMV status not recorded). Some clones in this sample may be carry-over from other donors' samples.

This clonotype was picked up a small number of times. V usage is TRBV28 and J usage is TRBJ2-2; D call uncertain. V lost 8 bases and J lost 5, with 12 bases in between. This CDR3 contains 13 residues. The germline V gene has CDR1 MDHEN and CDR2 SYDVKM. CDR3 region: CASCRVSTGELFF. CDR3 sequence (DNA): TGTGCCAGCTGCCGGGTCTCAACCGGGGAGCTGTTTTTT.

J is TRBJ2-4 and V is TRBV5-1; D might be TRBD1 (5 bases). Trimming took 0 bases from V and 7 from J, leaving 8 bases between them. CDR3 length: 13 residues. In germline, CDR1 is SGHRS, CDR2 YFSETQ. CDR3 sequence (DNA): TGCGCCAGCAGCTTGGGACAGTGGAACATTCAGTACTTC. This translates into CASSLGQWNIQYF.

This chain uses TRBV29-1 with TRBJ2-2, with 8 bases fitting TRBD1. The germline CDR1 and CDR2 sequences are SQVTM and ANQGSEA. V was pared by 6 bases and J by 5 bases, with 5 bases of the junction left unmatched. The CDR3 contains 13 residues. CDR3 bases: TGCAGCGTCCAGGACAGGGTGACCGGGGAGCTGTTTTTT. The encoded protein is CSVQDRVTGELFF.

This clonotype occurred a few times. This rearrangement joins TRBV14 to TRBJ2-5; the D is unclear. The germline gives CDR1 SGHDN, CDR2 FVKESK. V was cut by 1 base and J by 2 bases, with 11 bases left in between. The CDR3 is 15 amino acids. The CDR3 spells CASSQGILFQETQYF. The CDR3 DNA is TGTGCCAGCAGCCAAGGCATACTTTTTCAAGAGACCCAGTACTTC.

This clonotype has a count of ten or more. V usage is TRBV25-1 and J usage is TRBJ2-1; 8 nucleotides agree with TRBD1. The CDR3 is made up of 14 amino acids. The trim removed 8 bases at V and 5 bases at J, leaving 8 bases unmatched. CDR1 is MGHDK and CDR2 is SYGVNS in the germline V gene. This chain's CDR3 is CASGTGSAHNEQFF. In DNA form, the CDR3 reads TGTGCCAGCGGGACAGGATCGGCTCACAATGAGCAGTTCTTC. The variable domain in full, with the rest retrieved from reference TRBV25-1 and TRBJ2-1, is EADIYQTPRYLVIGTGKKITLECSQTMGHDKMYWYQQDPGMELHLIHYSYGVNSTEKGDLSSESTVSRIRTEHFPLTLESARPSHTSQYLCASGTGSAHNEQFFGPGTRLTVL.

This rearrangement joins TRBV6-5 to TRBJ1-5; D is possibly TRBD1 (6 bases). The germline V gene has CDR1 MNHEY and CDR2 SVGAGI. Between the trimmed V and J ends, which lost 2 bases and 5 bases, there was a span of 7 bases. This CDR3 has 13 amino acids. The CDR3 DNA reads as TGTGCCAGCAGTTACAGGACAGATCAGCCCCAGCATTTT. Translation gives CASSYRTDQPQHF.

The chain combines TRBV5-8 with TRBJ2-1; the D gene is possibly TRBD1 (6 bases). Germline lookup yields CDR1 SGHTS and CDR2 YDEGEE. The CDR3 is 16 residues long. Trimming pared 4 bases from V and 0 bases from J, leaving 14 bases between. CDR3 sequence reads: CASSGGPESSYNEQFF. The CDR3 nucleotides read TGTGCCAGCAGCGGGGGCCCGGAGAGCTCCTACAATGAGCAGTTCTTC.

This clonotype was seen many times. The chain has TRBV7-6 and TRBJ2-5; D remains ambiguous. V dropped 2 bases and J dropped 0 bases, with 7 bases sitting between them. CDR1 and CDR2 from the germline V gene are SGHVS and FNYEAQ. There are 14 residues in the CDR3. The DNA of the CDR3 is TGTGCCAGCAGCTTAATGTCAGACCAAGAGACCCAGTACTTC. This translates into CASSLMSDQETQYF.

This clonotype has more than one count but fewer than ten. CDR3 nucleotides: TGTGCCAGCAGTCGTTTGAGGGGGCCCCAGCATTTT. It translates to CASSRLRGPQHF. This chain links TRBV28 with TRBJ1-5; D is possibly TRBD1 (5 bases). Looked up from germline, CDR1 is MDHEN and CDR2 is SYDVKM. The V and J ends lost 5 bases and 9 bases respectively, with 11 bases between them. The CDR3 sequence is 12 residues long.

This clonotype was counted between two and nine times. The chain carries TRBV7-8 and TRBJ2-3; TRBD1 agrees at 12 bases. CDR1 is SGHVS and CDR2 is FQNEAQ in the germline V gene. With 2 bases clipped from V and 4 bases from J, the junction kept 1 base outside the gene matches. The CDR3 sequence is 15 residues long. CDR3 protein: CASSLRDRGPDTQYF. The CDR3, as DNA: TGTGCCAGCAGCTTAAGGGACAGGGGGCCAGATACGCAGTATTTT.

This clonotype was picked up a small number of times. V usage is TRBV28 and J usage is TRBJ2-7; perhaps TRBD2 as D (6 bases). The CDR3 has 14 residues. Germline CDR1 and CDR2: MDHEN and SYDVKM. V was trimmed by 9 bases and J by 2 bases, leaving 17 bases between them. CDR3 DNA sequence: TGTGCCAGTAGCCGGGTCGGAGGGGCCTACGAGCAGTACTTC. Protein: CASSRVGGAYEQYF. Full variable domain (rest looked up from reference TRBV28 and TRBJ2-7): DVKVTQSSRYLVKRTGEKVFLECVQDMDHENMFWYRQDPGLGLRLIYFSYDVKMKEKGDIPEGYSVSREKKERFSLILESASTNQTSMYLCASSRVGGAYEQYFGPGTRLTVT.

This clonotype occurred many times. CDR3 sequence reads: CASSLAGGGANGYTF. The CDR3 nucleotides are TGTGCCAGCAGCTTAGCGGGGGGGGGCGCAAATGGCTACACCTTC. This chain uses TRBV7-8 with TRBJ1-2; possibly TRBD1 for D (6 bases). V was shortened by 0 bases and J by 6 bases, with 14 bases between the two germline ends. In germline, CDR1 is SGHVS, CDR2 FQNEAQ. This CDR3 region has 15 residues. Complete variable domain (other parts from reference TRBV7-8 and TRBJ1-2): GAGVSQSPRYKVAKRGQDVALRCDPISGHVSLFWYQQALGQGPEFLTYFQNEAQLDKSGLPSDRFFAERPEGSVSTLKIQRTQQEDSAVYLCASSLAGGGANGYTFGSGTRLTVV.

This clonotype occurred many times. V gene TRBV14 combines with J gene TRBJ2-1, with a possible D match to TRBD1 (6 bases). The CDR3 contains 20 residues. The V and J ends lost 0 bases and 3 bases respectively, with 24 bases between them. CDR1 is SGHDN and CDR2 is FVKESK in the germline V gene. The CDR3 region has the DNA TGTGCCAGCAGCCAAGATCAATTAGCAAGAACAGGGCGCCGCTACAATGAGCAGTTCTTC. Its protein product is CASSQDQLARTGRRYNEQFF.

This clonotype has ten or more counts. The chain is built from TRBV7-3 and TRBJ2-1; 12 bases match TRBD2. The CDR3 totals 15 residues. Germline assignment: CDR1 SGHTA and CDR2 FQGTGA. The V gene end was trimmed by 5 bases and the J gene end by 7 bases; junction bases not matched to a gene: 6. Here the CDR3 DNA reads TGTGCCAGCAGCCGGCGACTAGCGGGGGAAAATGAGCAGTTCTTC. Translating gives CASSRRLAGENEQFF.